The TCR beta chain described here comes from a study of blood T cell repertoires in COVID-19. Profiling relied on immunoSEQ multiplex PCR, and the TCRdb table lists in-frame clones only, not all of them. Of approximately 80,000 clones listed, around 86% are singletons. Looked up from germline, CDR1 is SNHLY and CDR2 is FYNNEI. The CDR3 is 13 residues long. Unmatched junction bases numbered 3, after V lost 6 bases and J lost 4 bases. The chain has TRBV2 and TRBJ1-2; TRBD1 matches 9 bases. The clonotype comes from a woman between 65 and 79 years old with acute or convalescent COVID-19. The specimen sequenced was peripheral blood. CDR3 residues: CASRGQGLYGYTF. CDR3 nucleotide sequence: TGTGCCAGCAGGGGACAGGGCCTCTATGGCTACACCTTC.